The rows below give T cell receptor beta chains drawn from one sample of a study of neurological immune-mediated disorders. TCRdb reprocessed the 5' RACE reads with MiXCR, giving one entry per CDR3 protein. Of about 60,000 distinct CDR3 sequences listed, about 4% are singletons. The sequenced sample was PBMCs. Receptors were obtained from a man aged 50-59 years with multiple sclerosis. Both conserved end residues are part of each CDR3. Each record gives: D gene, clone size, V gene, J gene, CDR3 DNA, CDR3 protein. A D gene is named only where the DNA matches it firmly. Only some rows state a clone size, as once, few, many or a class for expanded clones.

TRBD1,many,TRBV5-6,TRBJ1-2,TGTGCCAGCAGCTACACAGGGGGCGCTCACTATGGCTACACCTTC,CASSYTGGAHYGYTF
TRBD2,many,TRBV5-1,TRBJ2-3,TGCGCCAGCAGACGGGGACTACGCACAGATACGCAGTATTTT,CASRRGLRTDTQYF
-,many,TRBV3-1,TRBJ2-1,TGTGCCAGCACCCAAGCCAATGAGCAGTTCTTC,CASTQANEQFF
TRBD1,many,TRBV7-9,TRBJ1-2,TGTGCCAGCAGCCTAAGACAGGGAAGAGTAAACTATGGCTACACCTTC,CASSLRQGRVNYGYTF
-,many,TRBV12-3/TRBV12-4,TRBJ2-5,TGTGCCAGCAGTCCAAGTTGGAGTGGAGAGACCCAGTACTTC,CASSPSWSGETQYF
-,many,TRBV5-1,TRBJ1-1,TGCGCCAGCAGCTTCGGCAGGGAAGACACTGAAGCTTTCTTT,CASSFGREDTEAFF
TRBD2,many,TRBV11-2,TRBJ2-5,TGTGCCAGCAGCGCTAGCGGGAGTCCCTTCACCCAGTACTTC,CASSASGSPFTQYF
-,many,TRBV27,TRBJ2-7,TGTGCCAGCAGTGCCCGCGAGGGCCCCTACGAGCAGTACTTC,CASSAREGPYEQYF
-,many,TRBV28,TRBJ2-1,TGTGCCAGCAGGAAGATTTGGGGGGAGGATGAGCAGTTCTTC,CASRKIWGEDEQFF
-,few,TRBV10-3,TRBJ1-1,TGTGCCATCGGTGTGCGTGGTGAAGCTTTCTTT,CAIGVRGEAFF
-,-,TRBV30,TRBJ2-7,TGTGCCTGGAGCGACGGCCCCTACGAGCAGTACTTC,CAWSDGPYEQYF
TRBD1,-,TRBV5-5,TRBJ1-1,TGTGCCAGCAGCTTGGCACAGGGGACGAACACTGAAGCTTTCTTT,CASSLAQGTNTEAFF
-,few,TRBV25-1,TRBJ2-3,TGTGCCAGCAGTGAATCTAGGGGTAGTGGTAGCACAGATACTCAGTATTTT,CASSESRGSGSTDTQYF
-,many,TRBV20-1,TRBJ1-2,TGCAGTGCTAGGTGGACGTATTATGGCTACACCTTC,CSARWTYYGYTF
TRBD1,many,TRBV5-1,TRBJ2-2,TGCGCCAGCAGCTTTGGACAGGGCGACACCGGGGAGCTGTTTTTT,CASSFGQGDTGELFF
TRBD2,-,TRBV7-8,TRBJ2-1,TGTGCCAGCAGCCCCCTCCTTAGCGGGAGCTTCAATGAGCAGTTCTTC,CASSPLLSGSFNEQFF
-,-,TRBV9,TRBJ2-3,TGTGCCAGCAGCGCTTTACATGGAGGCACAGATACGCAGTATTTT,CASSALHGGTDTQYF
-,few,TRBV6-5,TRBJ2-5,TGTGCCAGCACCTCTCTCTGGGAAGAACAAGAGACCCAGTACTTC,CASTSLWEEQETQYF
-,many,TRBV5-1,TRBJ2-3,TGCGCCAGCAGCTTGGGAGGGAAAAGCACAGATACGCAGTATTTT,CASSLGGKSTDTQYF
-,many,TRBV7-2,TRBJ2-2,TGTGCCAGCAGCCCTACGAGGAGCATTACCGGGGAGCTGTTTTTT,CASSPTRSITGELFF
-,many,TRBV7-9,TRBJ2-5,TGTGCCAGCAGCTTGGGCAGGGGATGGACCCAGTACTTC,CASSLGRGWTQYF
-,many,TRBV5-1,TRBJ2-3,TGCGCCAGCAGCTTGGAGGGGCCGAGCACAGATACGCAGTATTTT,CASSLEGPSTDTQYF
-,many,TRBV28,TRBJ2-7,TGTGCCAGCAGTTTACAGGGGACCTACGAGCAGTACTTC,CASSLQGTYEQYF
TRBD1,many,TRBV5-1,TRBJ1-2,TGCGCCAGCAGCCCAGGGACAGGGGCCCCCTATGGCTACACCTTC,CASSPGTGAPYGYTF
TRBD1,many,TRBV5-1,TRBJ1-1,TGCGCCAGCAGCACCAGGGGGGGAATGAACACTGAAGCTTTCTTT,CASSTRGGMNTEAFF
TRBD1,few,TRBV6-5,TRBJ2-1,TGTGCCAGCACACCTCTAGGGGACAGGGGCAATGAGCAGTTCTTC,CASTPLGDRGNEQFF
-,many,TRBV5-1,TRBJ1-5,TGCGCCAGCAGCGTAGGGGTCGATAGCAATCAGCCCCAGCATTTT,CASSVGVDSNQPQHF
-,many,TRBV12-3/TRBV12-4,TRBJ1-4,TGTGCCAGCAGTTTGAGGCAAGGCGGGGAAAAACTGTTTTTT,CASSLRQGGEKLFF
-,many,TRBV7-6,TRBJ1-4,TGTGCCAGCAGCTTAAGAGCAACTAATGAAAAACTGTTTTTT,CASSLRATNEKLFF
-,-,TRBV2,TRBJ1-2,TGTGCCAGCAGTGGTCCGGGGGCCGCTGATGGCTACACCTTC,CASSGPGAADGYTF
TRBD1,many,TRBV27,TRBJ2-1,TGTGCCAGTTTTGACAGGGGGCGCCCCAATGAGCAGTTCTTC,CASFDRGRPNEQFF
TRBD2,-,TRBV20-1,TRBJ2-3,TGCAGTGCTGATACTAGCGGGAGTAGCTATACGCAGTATTTT,CSADTSGSSYTQYF
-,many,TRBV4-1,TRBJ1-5,TGCGCCAGCAGCCAAGTCCAGGGCGTGGATCAGCCCCAGCATTTT,CASSQVQGVDQPQHF
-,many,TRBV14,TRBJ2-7,TGTGCCAGCAGCCAAGGGGTCGTGCAGTACTTC,CASSQGVVQYF
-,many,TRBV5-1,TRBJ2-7,TGCGCCAGCAGCTTGAGAGGTTCCGAGCAGTACTTC,CASSLRGSEQYF
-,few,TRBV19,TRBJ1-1,TGTGCCAGTAGTATCTTAAGGACCGGATCGAGCACTGAAGCTTTCTTT,CASSILRTGSSTEAFF
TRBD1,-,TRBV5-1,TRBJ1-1,TGCGCCAGCAGCTTCAACAGGGGCAGCGCTGAAGCTTTCTTT,CASSFNRGSAEAFF
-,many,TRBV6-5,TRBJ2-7,TGTGCCAGCAGTTACTCCATAGGGGGTGACTACGAGCAGTACTTC,CASSYSIGGDYEQYF
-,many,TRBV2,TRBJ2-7,TGTGCCAGCAGCGATCGCCTCGACACCTACGAGCAGTACTTC,CASSDRLDTYEQYF
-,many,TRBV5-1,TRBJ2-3,TGCGCCAGCAGCTTAGGGGACATCACAGATACGCAGTATTTT,CASSLGDITDTQYF
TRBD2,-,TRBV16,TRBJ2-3,TGTGCCAGCAGCCAATCGAGCGGGATGACAGATACGCAGTATTTT,CASSQSSGMTDTQYF
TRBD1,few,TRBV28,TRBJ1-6,TGTGCCAGCAGCTCGGGACAGGGAAAGTTCCCCTATAATTCACCCCTCCACTTT,CASSSGQGKFPYNSPLHF
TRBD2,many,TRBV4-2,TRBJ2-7,TGTGCCAGCAGCCAAGAGGTAGGACTAGCGGGGGACGAGCAGTACTTC,CASSQEVGLAGDEQYF
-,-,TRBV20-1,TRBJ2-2,TGCAGTGCCGTTAGCGGAAACACCGGGGAGCTGTTTTTT,CSAVSGNTGELFF
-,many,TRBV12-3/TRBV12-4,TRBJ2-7,TGTGCCAGCTCCGGGCTTCCCTACGAGCAGTACTTC,CASSGLPYEQYF
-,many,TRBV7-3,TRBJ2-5,TGTGCCAGCAGCCTGACTGGTATTGGAGAGACCCAGTACTTC,CASSLTGIGETQYF
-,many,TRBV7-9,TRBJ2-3,TGTGCCAGCAGCCCCGTGAGGGAAACAGATACGCAGTATTTT,CASSPVRETDTQYF
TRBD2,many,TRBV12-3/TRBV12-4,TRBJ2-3,TGTGCCAGCAGTTTAGGACTAGCGGGAGTTCATCCCACAGATACGCAGTATTTT,CASSLGLAGVHPTDTQYF
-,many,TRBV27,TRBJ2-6,TGTGCCAGCAGTTTCACCGTCTCTGGGGCCAACGTCCTGACTTTC,CASSFTVSGANVLTF
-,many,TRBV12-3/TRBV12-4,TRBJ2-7,-,CASSFGEGDEQYF
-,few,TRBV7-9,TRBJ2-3,TGTGCCAGCAGCCCCCGGGACAACCTTATCACAGATACGCAGTATTTT,CASSPRDNLITDTQYF
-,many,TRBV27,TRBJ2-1,TGTGCCAGCAGGCATTACAATGAGCAGTTCTTC,CASRHYNEQFF
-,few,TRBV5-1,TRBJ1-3,TGCGCCAGCAGCTCGGGATCGGGAAACACCATATATTTT,CASSSGSGNTIYF
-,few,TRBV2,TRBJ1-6,TGTGCCAGCAGTGAAGAGCAGGGTTTAAATTCACCCCTCAACTTT,CASSEEQGLNSPLNF